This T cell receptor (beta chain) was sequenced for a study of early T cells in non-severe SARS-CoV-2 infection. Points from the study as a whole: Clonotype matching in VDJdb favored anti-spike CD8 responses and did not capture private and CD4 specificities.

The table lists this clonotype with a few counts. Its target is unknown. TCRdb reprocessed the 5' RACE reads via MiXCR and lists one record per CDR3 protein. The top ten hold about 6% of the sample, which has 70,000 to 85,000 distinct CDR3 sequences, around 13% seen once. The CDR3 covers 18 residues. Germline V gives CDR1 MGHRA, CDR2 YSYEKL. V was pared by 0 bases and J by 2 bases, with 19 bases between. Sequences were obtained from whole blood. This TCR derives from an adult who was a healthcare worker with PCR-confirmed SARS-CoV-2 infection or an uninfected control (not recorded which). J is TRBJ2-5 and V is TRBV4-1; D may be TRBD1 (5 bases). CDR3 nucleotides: TGCGCCAGCAGCCAAGATCCTCGACAGAGACCTTCACAAGAGACCCAGTACTTC. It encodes CASSQDPRQRPSQETQYF.